These 11 T cell receptor beta chains were sequenced from one sample in a study of shared clonotypes between healthy human individuals. TCRdb keeps only in-frame clones here, not all; method: immunoSEQ multiplex PCR. The sample yields 2 million to 2.5 million clones, roughly 95% seen once. The material sequenced was naive CD4+ T cells sorted from blood. Subset described: CD45RA+ positively selected. Receptor source: a man younger than 35 in good health.

This sequence joins TRBV29-1 and TRBJ2-3; 14 bases line up with TRBD2. V was pared by 4 bases and J by 8 bases, with 14 bases of the junction left unmatched. The CDR3 totals 17 residues. Germline values: CDR1 SQVTM, CDR2 ANQGSEA. CDR3 in DNA: TGCAGCGTTGGACGGCGACTAGCGGGAGGGCCCGAGGGTACGCAGTATTTT. It yields the protein CSVGRRLAGGPEGTQYF.

The chain has TRBV7-3 and TRBJ2-7; D call uncertain. The CDR3 extends over 14 amino acids. V lost 6 bases to trimming and J lost 0 bases, with 12 bases between them. Germline CDR1 and CDR2: SGHTA and FQGTGA. CDR3 nucleotides: TGTGCCAGCAGTGGTTTGAGAGGCTCCTACGAGCAGTACTTC. Its protein product is CASSGLRGSYEQYF.

The chain joins TRBV5-4 to TRBJ1-6, with D tentatively TRBD1 (5 bases). The CDR3 has 14 residues. V was clipped by 1 base and J by 4 bases, with 6 bases between them. Germline V lookup: CDR1 SGHNT, CDR2 YYREEE (reference sequence). CDR3: CASSLQGYNSPLHF. The CDR3 nucleotides read TGTGCCAGCAGCTTGCAGGGTTATAATTCACCCCTCCACTTT.

The chain carries TRBV5-1 and TRBJ1-5; 8 bases are a match to TRBD1. The germline CDR1 and CDR2 sequences are SGHRS and YFSETQ. The CDR3 covers 15 residues. J gave up 4 bases and V 4 bases, and 7 bases lay outside the gene matches. The CDR3 spells CASSPTTGANQPQHF. CDR3 nucleotide sequence: TGCGCCAGCAGCCCCACGACAGGGGCAAATCAGCCCCAGCATTTT.

The J gene is TRBJ2-7, the V gene TRBV2; 9 bases agree with TRBD2. The CDR3 spans 14 residues. Germline V lookup: CDR1 SNHLY, CDR2 FYNNEI. V was pared by 6 bases and J by 6 bases, with 9 bases of the junction left unmatched. Written as DNA, the CDR3 is TGTGCCAGCAGGGTCCCGGGACTAGCTAGCGAGCAGTACTTC. This translates into CASRVPGLASEQYF.

This chain connects TRBV18 to TRBJ1-2; no clear D gene. V was pared by 1 base and J by 2 bases, with 8 bases between. The CDR3 contains 14 residues. Looked up from germline, CDR1 is KGHSH and CDR2 is LQKENI. Written as DNA, the CDR3 is TGTGCCAGCTCACCACGGGATGTCAACTATGGCTACACCTTC. Amino acids: CASSPRDVNYGYTF.

The V gene is TRBV9, the J gene TRBJ1-6; 11 bases are a match to TRBD1. Germline V gives CDR1 SGDLS, CDR2 YYNGEE. After removal of 3 bases from V and 7 bases from J, the junction contained 0 bases not matched to a gene. The CDR3 is 14 residues long. The CDR3 protein is CASSGTGGNSPLHF. CDR3 coding DNA: TGTGCCAGCAGCGGGACAGGGGGCAATTCACCCCTCCACTTT.

The chain couples TRBV9 to TRBJ2-7; 7 nucleotides line up with TRBD1. Unmatched junction bases numbered 10, after V lost 3 bases and J lost 10 bases. The CDR3 runs to 13 residues. Looked up from germline, CDR1 is SGDLS and CDR2 is YYNGEE. The CDR3 protein is CASSAGTEGRQYF. DNA for the CDR3: TGTGCCAGCAGCGCCGGGACAGAGGGTAGACAGTACTTC.

V and J are TRBV11-3 and TRBJ1-1; no clear D gene. Per germline, CDR1 SGHNT and CDR2 YENEEA. Trimming removed 8 bases from V and 1 base from J, with 11 bases in between. This CDR3 has 13 residues. The CDR3 protein is CASPRVRNTEAFF. The CDR3 coding sequence is TGTGCCAGCCCTAGGGTACGGAACACTGAAGCTTTCTTT. Drawing the rest from reference TRBV11-3 and TRBJ1-1, the complete variable domain is EAGVVQSPRYKIIEKKQPVAFWCNPISGHNTLYWYLQNLGQGPELLIRYENEEAVDDSQLPKDRFSAERLKGVDSTLKIQPAELGDSAVYLCASPRVRNTEAFFGQGTRLTVV.

On this clone itself: This specimen includes other DNA sequences encoding the same CDR3. This chain links TRBV5-1 with TRBJ1-2; 11 bases are a match to TRBD1. This CDR3 has 15 amino acids. The germline gives CDR1 SGHRS, CDR2 YFSETQ. V lost 2 bases, J lost 5 bases, and 5 bases stayed unmatched. DNA for the CDR3: TGCGCCAGCAGCTTAGGACAGGGGGCGCGATATGGCTACACCTTC. Amino acid sequence: CASSLGQGARYGYTF.

The rearrangement uses TRBV5-4 and TRBJ2-7, with 11 bases aligning to TRBD2. The germline V gene encodes CDR1 SGHNT and CDR2 YYREEE (reference sequence). V was clipped by 4 bases and J by 3 bases; unmatched bases: 6. The CDR3 contains 15 residues. DNA of the CDR3: TGTGCCAGCAGCGTTAGCGGGAGGGCCCACTACGAGCAGTACTTC. The encoded protein is CASSVSGRAHYEQYF.